Sequencing of this T cell receptor beta chain was carried out in a study of blood T cell repertoires in COVID-19. Background on the study: The study drew acute and convalescent COVID-19 samples from the United States, Italy and Spain. T cells, B-cell-depleted T cells, or PBMCs supplied cDNA or gDNA.

Here immunoSEQ multiplex PCR was the method, and the copy in TCRdb shows in-frame clones only, minus some. Of roughly 160,000 clones listed, approximately 80% are singletons. The V gene lost 2 bases and the J gene lost 6 bases, with 9 bases spanning the gap. Germline assignment: CDR1 SGHRS and CDR2 YFSETQ. The CDR3 contains 12 residues. Adults between about 18 and 95 years of age took part from approximately 24 US areas. Each recovered donor of Cohort 3 presented with two negative PCRs, clearance, or symptom resolution. Sequencing was carried out using PBMCs or T cells enriched from blood (not recorded which). The clonotype originates from a man in his forties or fifties who had recovered from COVID-19. The gene calls are TRBV5-1 and TRBJ2-7; unclear D gene. DNA of the CDR3: TGCGCCAGCAGCTTAGGAGATGGCGAGCAGTACTTC. Amino acids: CASSLGDGEQYF.